The rows below give T cell receptor beta chains drawn from one sample of a study of T cell responses to AZD1222 COVID-19 vaccine. The repertoire was sequenced with immunoSEQ multiplex PCR; TCRdb's copy has only in-frame clones and lacks some. The table records approximately 150,000 clones, roughly 91% of them present only once. The sequencing used peripheral blood, collected on day 0 of AZD1222 vaccination. These receptors came from an adult in good health. The CDR3 runs from the conserved cysteine through the conserved F or W. The D gene is left open where the match is weak. Clone size is not always given. Where it is, it says once, few, many or a class for expanded clones.

d_call: -; j_call: TRBJ1-4; clone_size: -; v_call: TRBV2; cdr3_nt: TGTGCCAGCAGTGCAGGGTTGGCGCCTGAAAAACTGTTTTTT; cdr3_aa: CASSAGLAPEKLFF
d_call: TRBD1; j_call: TRBJ1-1; clone_size: -; v_call: TRBV27; cdr3_nt: TGTGCCAGCAGTTTATATCCAGGGGGCGTCACTGAAGCTTTCTTT; cdr3_aa: CASSLYPGGVTEAFF
d_call: TRBD2; j_call: TRBJ2-2; clone_size: -; v_call: TRBV11-2; cdr3_nt: TGTGCCAGCAGCTTACGAGCGGGGGGGTCCGGGGAGCTGTTTTTT; cdr3_aa: CASSLRAGGSGELFF
d_call: -; j_call: TRBJ2-2; clone_size: -; v_call: TRBV7-9; cdr3_nt: TGTGCCAGCAGCCCCATCGGTATATCGAACACCGGGGAGCTGTTTTTT; cdr3_aa: CASSPIGISNTGELFF
d_call: -; j_call: TRBJ1-5; clone_size: -; v_call: TRBV6-4; cdr3_nt: TGTGCCAGCAGGCAGACAGGAAATAGCAATCAGCCCCAGCATTTT; cdr3_aa: CASRQTGNSNQPQHF
d_call: TRBD1; j_call: TRBJ2-7; clone_size: once; v_call: TRBV7-8; cdr3_nt: TGTGCCAGCAGCTTATTGCTGGCAGGGGGTAAAGGTGAGCAGTACTTC; cdr3_aa: CASSLLLAGGKGEQYF
d_call: -; j_call: TRBJ2-2; clone_size: -; v_call: TRBV21-1; cdr3_nt: TGTGCCAGCAGCATTCAGGGGGGCACCGGGGAGCTGTTTTTT; cdr3_aa: CASSIQGGTGELFF
d_call: TRBD1; j_call: TRBJ1-2; clone_size: -; v_call: TRBV6-5; cdr3_nt: TGTGCCAGCACCAAGGGGGACAGCAGTAACTATGGCTACACCTTC; cdr3_aa: CASTKGDSSNYGYTF
d_call: -; j_call: TRBJ1-4; clone_size: -; v_call: TRBV28; cdr3_nt: TGTGCCAGCAGTTGGGGGGGGCTTGGAGAAAAACTGTTTTTT; cdr3_aa: CASSWGGLGEKLFF
d_call: -; j_call: TRBJ2-4; clone_size: -; v_call: TRBV5-5; cdr3_nt: TGTGCCAGCAGCTTAGGAGAGGCCAACATTCAGTACTTC; cdr3_aa: CASSLGEANIQYF
d_call: TRBD1; j_call: TRBJ1-5; clone_size: -; v_call: TRBV19; cdr3_nt: TGTGCCAGTAGTATAGGGACAGGGAAGGGCAATCAGCCCCAGCATTTT; cdr3_aa: CASSIGTGKGNQPQHF
d_call: -; j_call: TRBJ1-6; clone_size: -; v_call: TRBV9; cdr3_nt: TGTGCCAGCAGCCCATCAGGGGCGGGGGGGCTCAATTCACCCCTCCACTTT; cdr3_aa: CASSPSGAGGLNSPLHF
d_call: -; j_call: TRBJ2-7; clone_size: -; v_call: TRBV3-1/TRBV3-2; cdr3_nt: TGTGCCAGCAGCCTAACAAGGTTTGGGGAGCAGTACTTC; cdr3_aa: CASSLTRFGEQYF
d_call: -; j_call: TRBJ1-6; clone_size: -; v_call: TRBV15; cdr3_nt: TGTGCCACCAGCAGGAAGGGGCCCGCTAATTCACCCCTCCACTTT; cdr3_aa: CATSRKGPANSPLHF
d_call: -; j_call: TRBJ2-2; clone_size: -; v_call: TRBV10-1; cdr3_nt: TGCGCCAGAGGGACTGAGAACACCGGGGAGCTGTTTTTT; cdr3_aa: CARGTENTGELFF
d_call: -; j_call: TRBJ2-1; clone_size: -; v_call: TRBV6-5; cdr3_nt: TGTGCCAGCAGTTACGAGGGGACTGGGTTCAATGAGCAGTTCTTC; cdr3_aa: CASSYEGTGFNEQFF
d_call: -; j_call: TRBJ1-4; clone_size: -; v_call: TRBV5-6; cdr3_nt: TGTGCCAGCAGCCGACGGTTCTATGGGGAAAAACTGTTTTTT; cdr3_aa: CASSRRFYGEKLFF
d_call: -; j_call: TRBJ1-6; clone_size: -; v_call: TRBV28; cdr3_nt: TGTGCCAGCAGTTTATTCGGGGGCTCCTATAATTCACCCCTCCACTTT; cdr3_aa: CASSLFGGSYNSPLHF
d_call: -; j_call: TRBJ2-1; clone_size: -; v_call: TRBV24-1; cdr3_nt: TGTGCCACCAGTAAAGAGACTAGCAATGAGCAGTTCTTC; cdr3_aa: CATSKETSNEQFF
d_call: -; j_call: TRBJ2-1; clone_size: -; v_call: TRBV12-3/TRBV12-4; cdr3_nt: TGTGCCAGCAGTTTGGTAGGGTATGACGAGCAGTTCTTC; cdr3_aa: CASSLVGYDEQFF
d_call: -; j_call: TRBJ1-1; clone_size: -; v_call: TRBV4-3; cdr3_nt: TGCGCCAGCAGCCAAGATCGGGTCAACACTGAAGCTTTCTTT; cdr3_aa: CASSQDRVNTEAFF
d_call: -; j_call: TRBJ1-1; clone_size: -; v_call: TRBV30; cdr3_nt: TGTGCCTGGAGTACGTCCCAGGCTGGTGCAGCTTTCTTT; cdr3_aa: CAWSTSQAGAAFF
d_call: -; j_call: TRBJ2-2; clone_size: few; v_call: TRBV7-2; cdr3_nt: TGTGCCAGCAGCTTAGATCGCAGAATGAACACCGGGGAGCTGTTTTTT; cdr3_aa: CASSLDRRMNTGELFF
d_call: -; j_call: TRBJ1-5; clone_size: -; v_call: TRBV5-8; cdr3_nt: TGTGCCAGCAGCTCGGGGGCAGGGATGTCTAGCAATCAGCCCCAGCATTTT; cdr3_aa: CASSSGAGMSSNQPQHF
d_call: -; j_call: TRBJ2-1; clone_size: once; v_call: TRBV10-1; cdr3_nt: TGCGCCAGCAGTGAGCCAGAAGGTAACAATGAGCAGTTCTTC; cdr3_aa: CASSEPEGNNEQFF
d_call: TRBD2; j_call: TRBJ2-1; clone_size: -; v_call: TRBV18; cdr3_nt: TGTGCCAGCTCACGGACTAGCGGGGTATACAATGAGCAGTTCTTC; cdr3_aa: CASSRTSGVYNEQFF
d_call: -; j_call: TRBJ2-1; clone_size: -; v_call: TRBV2; cdr3_nt: TGTGCCAGCAGTGGAACCAAGGTCGGCTACAATGAGCAGTTCTTC; cdr3_aa: CASSGTKVGYNEQFF
d_call: -; j_call: TRBJ1-1; clone_size: -; v_call: TRBV7-3; cdr3_nt: TGTGCCAGCAGCTCCCAACCGAACACTGAAGCTTTCTTT; cdr3_aa: CASSSQPNTEAFF
d_call: -; j_call: TRBJ2-1; clone_size: -; v_call: TRBV11-2; cdr3_nt: TGTGCCAGCAGCTTAGGTGGAAATTCTGAGCAGTTCTTC; cdr3_aa: CASSLGGNSEQFF
d_call: TRBD1; j_call: TRBJ1-5; clone_size: once; v_call: TRBV28; cdr3_nt: TGTGCCAGCAGTTCTCGACAGGGGGCGCGACAGCCCCAGCATTTT; cdr3_aa: CASSSRQGARQPQHF